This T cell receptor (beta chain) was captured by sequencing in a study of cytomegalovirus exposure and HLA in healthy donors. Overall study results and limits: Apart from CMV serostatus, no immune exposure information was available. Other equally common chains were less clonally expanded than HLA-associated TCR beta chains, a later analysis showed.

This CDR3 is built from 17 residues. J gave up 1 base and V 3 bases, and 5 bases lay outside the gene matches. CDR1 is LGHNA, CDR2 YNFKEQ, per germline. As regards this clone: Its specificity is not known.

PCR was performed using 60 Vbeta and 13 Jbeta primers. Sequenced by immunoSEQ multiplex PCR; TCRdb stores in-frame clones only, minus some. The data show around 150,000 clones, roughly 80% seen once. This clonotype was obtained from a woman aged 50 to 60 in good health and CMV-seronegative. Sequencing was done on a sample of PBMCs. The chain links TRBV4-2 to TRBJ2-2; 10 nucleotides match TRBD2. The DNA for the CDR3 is TGTGCCAGCAGCCACGATTGGACTAGCGGGAACACCGGGGAGCTGTTTTTT. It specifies CASSHDWTSGNTGELFF.